Shown below are 22 T cell receptor beta chains from a single sample sequenced in a study of cytomegalovirus exposure and HLA in healthy donors. PCR used 60 Vbeta primers and 13 Jbeta primers. Sequencing used immunoSEQ multiplex PCR; TCRdb keeps in-frame clones, though not all of them. Among approximately 130,000 clones, 82% were seen once, and the ten largest hold around 1.6%. Sequenced material: PBMCs. The receptors derive from a woman between 18 and 30 years old in good health and CMV-seronegative.

The chain recombines TRBV7-9 with TRBJ1-2, with 11 bases that match TRBD1. Germline V gene sequence: CDR1 SEHNR, CDR2 FQNEAQ (reference sequence). The CDR3 has 15 amino acids. V trimming: 3 bases; J trimming: 4 bases; junction bases outside the gene matches: 4. The CDR3: CASSFAGTGGYGYTF. CDR3 nucleotide sequence: TGTGCCAGCAGCTTTGCCGGGACAGGGGGCTATGGCTACACCTTC.

This rearrangement joins TRBV6-5 to TRBJ2-3; 7 bases fit TRBD2. Germline V CDR1 and CDR2: MNHEY, SVGAGI. The CDR3 is 16 residues long. V dropped 2 bases and J dropped 5; count of bases not matched to a gene: 10. The DNA for the CDR3 is TGTGCCAGCAGTTACGGGGGGGTCCCCCCACAAGATACGCAGTATTTT. Its protein product is CASSYGGVPPQDTQYF.

This sequence joins TRBV4-2 and TRBJ2-3; 7 nucleotides match TRBD1. V lost 1 base and J lost 6; bases outside the gene matches: 7. Germline V gene sequence: CDR1 LGHNA, CDR2 YNFKEQ. The CDR3 totals 15 residues. The CDR3 sequence: CASSQVRGLGDTQYF. Written as DNA, the CDR3 is TGTGCCAGCAGCCAAGTGAGGGGGCTAGGGGATACGCAGTATTTT.

The rearrangement uses TRBV15 and TRBJ2-1; the D is unclear. V was clipped by 0 bases and J by 9 bases, with 12 bases between them. CDR1 is LNHNV and CDR2 is YYDKDF in the germline V gene (reference sequence). This CDR3 region has 14 residues. The CDR3 coding sequence is TGTGCCACCAGCAGAGATACCTATATCGGTGAGCAGTTCTTC. This encodes CATSRDTYIGEQFF.

The rearrangement links TRBV6-5 to TRBJ1-2; D unresolved. The CDR3 has 14 residues. V gave up 6 bases and J gave up 4 bases, with 15 bases separating them. Germline V CDR1 and CDR2: MNHEY, SVGAGI. CDR3 nucleotides: TGTGCCAGCAGCTCGGACGGGGTCGTCTATGGCTACACCTTC. It yields the protein CASSSDGVVYGYTF.

The genes are TRBV4-3 and TRBJ1-1; D gene unclear. The V end lost 1 base, the J end lost 3 bases, and 9 bases lay between the germline ends. The CDR3 loop spans 14 amino acids. The germline CDR1 and CDR2 sequences are LGHNA and YSLEER. The CDR3 nucleotides read TGCGCCAGCAGCCAAGCCTTGGGAGACACTGAAGCTTTCTTT. Translation gives CASSQALGDTEAFF.

This clone was observed a few times. The rearrangement uses TRBV11-3 and TRBJ2-1, with TRBD2 identical over 16 bases. Trimming took 4 bases from V and 9 from J; bases not matched to a gene: 3. CDR1 and CDR2 (germline): SGHNT, YENEEA. This CDR3 is 15 amino acids long. Written as DNA, the CDR3 is TGTGCCAGCAGCTCCGGGACTAGCGGGAGGGGTGAGCAGTTCTTC. It specifies CASSSGTSGRGEQFF.

CDR3 bases: TGTGCCAGCAGCGAAACAGGGGGCACTGAAGCTTTCTTT. It codes for CASSETGGTEAFF. This rearrangement joins TRBV9 to TRBJ1-1; 8 positions match TRBD1. V lost 3 bases, J lost 4 bases, and 2 bases stayed unmatched. CDR1 and CDR2 from the germline V gene are SGDLS and YYNGEE. The CDR3 covers 13 residues.

The chain couples TRBV19 to TRBJ2-7; TRBD2 agrees at 9 bases. In germline, CDR1 is LNHDA, CDR2 SQIVND (reference sequence). This CDR3 has 16 amino acids. The junction had 9 bases not matched to a gene; V was cut back by 5 bases and J by 1 base. CDR3 sequence: CASSRAGGPSSYEQYF. The CDR3 bases are TGTGCCAGTAGTCGGGCGGGGGGGCCTAGTTCCTACGAGCAGTACTTC.

The chain joins TRBV9 to TRBJ1-4; D is undetermined. Trimming shortened V by 4 bases and J by 3 bases, and 10 bases separated the two germline ends. Per the germline V gene, CDR1 is SGDLS and CDR2 is YYNGEE. The CDR3 is 14 residues long. CDR3 sequence reads: CASSMGRSNEKLFF. The DNA of the CDR3 is TGTGCCAGCAGCATGGGGAGGTCTAATGAAAAACTGTTTTTT.

V is TRBV30 and J is TRBJ2-7; 9 bases line up with TRBD1. This CDR3 comprises 13 residues. Germline assignment: CDR1 GTSNPN and CDR2 SVGIG (reference sequence). V was pared by 4 bases and J by 7 bases, with 8 bases of the junction left unmatched. The CDR3 coding sequence is TGTGCCTGGACCCGGACAGGGGTAGGAGAGCAGTACTTC. This encodes CAWTRTGVGEQYF.

This sequence joins TRBV19 and TRBJ1-1; 10 bases line up with TRBD1. Germline loops: CDR1 LNHDA, CDR2 SQIVND (reference sequence). Unmatched junction bases numbered 0, after V lost 3 bases and J lost 5 bases. The CDR3 sequence is 13 residues long. The CDR3 bases are TGTGCCAGTAGTATGGACAGGGGGACTGAAGCTTTCTTT. This codes for CASSMDRGTEAFF.

The chain employs TRBV7-2 and TRBJ1-5; TRBD1 is a possible D gene (5 bases). Germline V gene sequence: CDR1 SGHTA, CDR2 FQGNSA. The CDR3 runs 15 residues. V was shortened by 1 base and J by 1 base, with 8 bases between the two germline ends. For the CDR3, the DNA is TGTGCCAGCAGCTTAGAGGGACTGAGCAATCAGCCCCAGCATTTT. Amino acids: CASSLEGLSNQPQHF.

J is TRBJ2-1 and V is TRBV19; 7 bases fit TRBD2. The CDR3 is 17 residues long. The J segment lost 5 bases and the V segment lost 8 bases, leaving 18 bases of the junction unmatched. Germline V lookup: CDR1 LNHDA, CDR2 SQIVND (reference sequence). The CDR3 is CASSYGRAGDPNNEQFF. In DNA, the CDR3 is TGTGCCAGTTCCTACGGTAGGGCGGGAGATCCGAACAATGAGCAGTTCTTC.

This chain joins TRBV30 and TRBJ1-6, with 7 positions matching TRBD1. Trimming cost V 0 bases and J 5 bases; bases outside gene matches: 7. Germline V gene data show CDR1 as GTSNPN and CDR2 as SVGIG (reference sequence). This CDR3 has 16 amino acids. This CDR3 reads CAWSVQGIENNSPLHF. The CDR3 DNA reads TGTGCCTGGAGTGTACAGGGGATCGAAAATAATTCACCCCTCCACTTT.

The chain recombines TRBV15 with TRBJ1-6, with 8 bases matching TRBD1. V lost 2 bases to trimming and J lost 8 bases; unmatched junction nucleotides: 8. The germline CDR1 and CDR2 sequences are LNHNV and YYDKDF (reference sequence). CDR3 length: 16 residues. CDR3 nucleotide sequence: TGTGCCACCAGCAGAATGCCGGGGACAGGTTATTCACCCCTCCACTTT. Its protein is CATSRMPGTGYSPLHF.

The chain is built from TRBV6-1 and TRBJ2-6, with a possible D match to TRBD1 (5 bases). V lost 1 base and J lost 0, with 7 bases in between. Germline V lookup: CDR1 MNHNS, CDR2 SASEGT. This CDR3 contains 16 residues. CDR3 DNA sequence: TGTGCCAGCAGTGAAGGACAGCACTCTGGGGCCAACGTCCTGACTTTC. Amino acid sequence: CASSEGQHSGANVLTF.

This chain uses TRBV7-2 with TRBJ1-2; D not certain. Germline V gene lookup returns CDR1 SGHTA and CDR2 FQGNSA. The CDR3 runs to 16 residues. Deletions cut 1 base from V and 1 base from J, with 13 bases between. The CDR3 DNA reads as TGTGCCAGCAGCTTAGATGTGGGAGTTCGTAACTATGGCTACACCTTC. Translated: CASSLDVGVRNYGYTF.

The V and J genes are TRBV5-8 and TRBJ1-1; weak D call: TRBD1 (5 bases). The V gene lost 3 bases and the J gene lost 4 bases, with 16 bases spanning the gap. Germline V gene data show CDR1 as SGHTS and CDR2 as YDEGEE. The CDR3 runs to 15 residues. The CDR3 reads CASSSQGRLITEAFF. DNA of the CDR3: TGTGCCAGCAGCTCCCAGGGAAGGCTGATCACTGAAGCTTTCTTT.

The CDR3 region has the DNA TGCGCCAGCAGCCCCGCAGGGGGGAACTATGGCTACACCTTC. It encodes CASSPAGGNYGYTF. The rearrangement uses TRBV5-1 and TRBJ1-2; 7 bases fit TRBD1. CDR1 is SGHRS and CDR2 is YFSETQ in the germline V gene. The CDR3 consists of 14 residues. J lost 2 bases, V lost 4 bases, and 5 bases had no gene match.

The chain joins TRBV4-2 to TRBJ1-5; D remains unclear. The germline gives CDR1 LGHNA, CDR2 YNFKEQ. V was clipped by 0 bases and J by 6 bases, with 12 bases between them. The CDR3 consists of 15 residues. The CDR3 region has the DNA TGTGCCAGCAGCCAAGATGGGATTGAGGGTCAGCCCCAGCATTTT. It codes for CASSQDGIEGQPQHF.

The chain uses TRBV6-1 and TRBJ1-1; no clear D gene. Trimming shortened V by 1 base and J by 0 bases, and 9 bases separated the two germline ends. The CDR3 is 15 residues long. The germline V gene has CDR1 MNHNS and CDR2 SASEGT. CDR3 coding DNA: TGTGCCAGCAGTGAAGTGGGGAGGGTGAACACTGAAGCTTTCTTT. Translated: CASSEVGRVNTEAFF.